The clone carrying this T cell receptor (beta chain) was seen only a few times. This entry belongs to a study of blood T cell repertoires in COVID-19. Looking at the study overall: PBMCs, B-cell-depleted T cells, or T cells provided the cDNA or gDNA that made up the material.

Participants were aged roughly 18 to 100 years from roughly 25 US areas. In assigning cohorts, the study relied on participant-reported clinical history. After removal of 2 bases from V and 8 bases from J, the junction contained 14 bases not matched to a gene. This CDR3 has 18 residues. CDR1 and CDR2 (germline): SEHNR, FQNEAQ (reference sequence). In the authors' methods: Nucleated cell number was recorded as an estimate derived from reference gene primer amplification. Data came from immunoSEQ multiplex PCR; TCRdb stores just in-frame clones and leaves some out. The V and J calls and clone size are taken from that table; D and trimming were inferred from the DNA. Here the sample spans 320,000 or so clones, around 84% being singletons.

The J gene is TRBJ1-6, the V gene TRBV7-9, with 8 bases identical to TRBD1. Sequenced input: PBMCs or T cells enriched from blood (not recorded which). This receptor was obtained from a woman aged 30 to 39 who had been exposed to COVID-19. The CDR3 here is CASSLPKGRDRKYSPLHF. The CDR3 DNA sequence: TGTGCCAGCAGCTTACCTAAAGGTCGGGACAGGAAATATTCACCCCTCCACTTT.